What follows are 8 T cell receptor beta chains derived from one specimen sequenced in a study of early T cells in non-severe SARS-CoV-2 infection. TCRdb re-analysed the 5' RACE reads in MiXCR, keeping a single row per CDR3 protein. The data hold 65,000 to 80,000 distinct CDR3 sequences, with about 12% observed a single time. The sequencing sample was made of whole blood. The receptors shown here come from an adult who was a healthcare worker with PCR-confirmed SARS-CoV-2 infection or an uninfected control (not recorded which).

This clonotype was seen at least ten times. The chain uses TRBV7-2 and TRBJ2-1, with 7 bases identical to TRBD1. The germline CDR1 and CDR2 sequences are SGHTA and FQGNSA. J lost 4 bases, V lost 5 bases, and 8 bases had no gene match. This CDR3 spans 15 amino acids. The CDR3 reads CASSGLRGWYNEQFF. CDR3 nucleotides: TGTGCCAGCAGCGGCCTCAGGGGGTGGTACAATGAGCAGTTCTTC.

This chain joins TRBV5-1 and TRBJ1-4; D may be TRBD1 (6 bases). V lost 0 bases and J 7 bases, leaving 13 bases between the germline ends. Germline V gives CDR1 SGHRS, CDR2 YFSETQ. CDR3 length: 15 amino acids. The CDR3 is CASSLGRGRIEKLFF. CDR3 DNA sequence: TGCGCCAGCAGCTTGGGACGGGGGCGAATTGAAAAACTGTTTTTT.

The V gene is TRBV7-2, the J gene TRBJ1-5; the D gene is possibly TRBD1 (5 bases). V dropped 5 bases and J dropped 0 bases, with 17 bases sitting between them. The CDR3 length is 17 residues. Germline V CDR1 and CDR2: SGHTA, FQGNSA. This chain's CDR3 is CASSPRATGYSNQPQHF. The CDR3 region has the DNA TGTGCCAGCAGCCCAAGAGCAACAGGTTATAGCAATCAGCCCCAGCATTTT.

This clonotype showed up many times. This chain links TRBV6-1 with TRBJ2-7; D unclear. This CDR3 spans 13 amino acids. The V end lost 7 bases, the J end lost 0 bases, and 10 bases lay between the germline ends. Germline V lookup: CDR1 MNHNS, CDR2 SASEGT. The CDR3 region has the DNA TGTGCCAGCAATGTTGCCGGCTCCTACGAGCAGTACTTC. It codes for CASNVAGSYEQYF.

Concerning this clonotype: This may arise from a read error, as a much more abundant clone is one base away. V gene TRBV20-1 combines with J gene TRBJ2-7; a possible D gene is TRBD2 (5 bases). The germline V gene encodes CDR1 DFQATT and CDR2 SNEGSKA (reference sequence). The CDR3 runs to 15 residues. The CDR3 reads CRAREGRVSSYEQYF. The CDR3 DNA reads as TGCAGAGCTAGAGAAGGGCGGGTCAGCTCCTACGAGCAGTACTTC.

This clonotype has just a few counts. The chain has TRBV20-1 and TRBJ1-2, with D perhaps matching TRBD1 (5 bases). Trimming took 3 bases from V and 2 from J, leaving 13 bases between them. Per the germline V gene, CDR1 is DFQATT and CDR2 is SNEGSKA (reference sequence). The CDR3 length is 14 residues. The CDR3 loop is CSASPLAGNYGYTF. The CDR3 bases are TGCAGTGCTAGTCCCCTGGCAGGGAACTATGGCTACACCTTC.

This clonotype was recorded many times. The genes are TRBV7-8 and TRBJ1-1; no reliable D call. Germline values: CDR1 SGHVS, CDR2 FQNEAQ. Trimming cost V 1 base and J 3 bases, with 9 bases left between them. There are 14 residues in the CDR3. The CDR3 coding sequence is TGTGCCAGCAGCTTAGGGACGGGGTACACTGAAGCTTTCTTT. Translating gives CASSLGTGYTEAFF.

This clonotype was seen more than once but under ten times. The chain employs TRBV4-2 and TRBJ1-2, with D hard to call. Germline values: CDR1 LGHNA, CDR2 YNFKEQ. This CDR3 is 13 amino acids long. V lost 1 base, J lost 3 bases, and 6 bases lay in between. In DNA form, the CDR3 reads TGTGCCAGCAGCCAAGTAGGGTACTATGGCTACACCTTC. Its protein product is CASSQVGYYGYTF.